This T cell receptor beta chain was sequenced for a study of T cells in localized non-small cell lung cancer. Libraries were prepared by immunoSEQ multiplex PCR; TCRdb keeps only in-frame clonotypes and omits some of them. Of approximately 28,000 clones in the sample, roughly 90% were seen once. J gave up 6 bases and V 2 bases, and 3 bases lay outside the gene matches. CDR3 length: 13 amino acids. The V gene's germline CDR1 is MNHEY and CDR2 SMNVEV (reference sequence). Study-level results: Uninvolved adjacent lung had more T cell clonality than any other tissue, topping tumor.

About this clone: Its antigen is unknown.

The sequences come from peripheral blood mononuclear cells, collected before any cancer treatment. The TCR originated in a woman between 35 and 75 years old with stage III lung adenocarcinoma. This chain joins TRBV27 and TRBJ1-2; 7 nucleotides agree with TRBD1. The CDR3 bases are TGTGCCAGCAGTTTAGAAACAGGGGATGGCTACACCTTC. It translates to CASSLETGDGYTF.